This TCR beta chain was sequenced for a study of T cells in Graves' hyperthyroidism and ophthalmopathy. Study context: Prior to any treatment, at the point of initial diagnosis, peripheral blood was collected.

Trimming stripped 5 bases from V and 9 bases from J, with 19 bases between. The V gene's germline CDR1 is SGHDN and CDR2 FVKESK. The CDR3 has 14 residues. TCR beta CDR3 regions were amplified from RNA transcripts. Researchers ran a first-round RT-PCR on the TCR CDR3 using the HTBI primer set. TCRdb fed the multiplex PCR reads into MiXCR, producing one record per CDR3 protein. The sample carries approximately 740,000 distinct CDR3 sequences, 14% recorded once. Aged 18 to 65, the patients had hyperthyroidism that was newly diagnosed and had lasted under 2 months. To note about this clonotype: As yet, its antigen is unknown.

Study-wide findings and caveats: Ophthalmopathy and stable hyperthyroidism were separated by a 13 V-J model.

The sequenced sample consisted of blood. The TCR comes from a woman aged 18-29 years with Graves' hyperthyroidism. The V call is TRBV14, the J call TRBJ1-2; a possible D gene is TRBD1 (5 bases). The chain's CDR3 is CASSEGTAPRSYTF. CDR3 nucleotides: TGTGCCAGCAGCGAAGGGACGGCGCCGAGAAGCTACACCTTC.